The present T cell receptor (beta chain) was sequenced within a study of post-analysis software for immune sequencing data. The overall study: Multiple sclerosis in the patients followed relapsing-remitting, secondary progressive and progressive-relapsing courses.

Overall study results and limits: Elevated frequency relative to controls characterized roughly five TRBV segments in patients, TRBV5-6, TRBV5-1 and TRBV20-1 among them. Those with multiple sclerosis, the patient group, showed significantly lower normalized Chao1 diversity than controls.

This clonotype was detected only a few times. The target antigen is unknown. Carried by the TCR beta cDNA libraries were unique molecular identifiers. Approximately 0.5 million cDNA molecules were recovered from an input of roughly 0.95 to 10 million T cells. TCRdb reprocessed the PCR reads with MiXCR, giving one entry per CDR3 protein. The sample consists of a few hundred thousand distinct CDR3 sequences, around a third of them appearing once. From germline, CDR1 is SGHTA and CDR2 FQGNSA. V lost 3 bases and J lost 2, with 8 bases in between. There are 13 residues in the CDR3. The genes are TRBV7-2 and TRBJ2-7; no clear D gene. This receptor was identified in a girl aged 2-17 years with multiple sclerosis. Sequencing used blood. The CDR3 here is CASSFDSPYEQYF. In nucleotides, the CDR3 is TGTGCCAGCAGCTTTGACTCCCCCTACGAGCAGTACTTC.